The source of this T cell receptor beta chain is a study of technical replicates of blood from several donors. Sequencing used immunoSEQ multiplex PCR; TCRdb keeps in-frame clones, though not all of them. The profile shows over 65,000 clones, about 98% of them singletons. The TCR originated in a human donor in good health. What was sequenced was T cells isolated from PBMCs.

The CDR3 nucleotides read TGCAGCGTAGGACAGGGATGGGCACACCAAGAGACCCAGTACTTC. It is translated as CSVGQGWAHQETQYF. The chain is built from TRBV29-1 and TRBJ2-5; 8 nucleotides match TRBD1. Looked up from germline, CDR1 is SQVTM and CDR2 is ANQGSEA. The CDR3 extends over 15 amino acids. V dropped 6 bases and J dropped 0; count of bases not matched to a gene: 9.